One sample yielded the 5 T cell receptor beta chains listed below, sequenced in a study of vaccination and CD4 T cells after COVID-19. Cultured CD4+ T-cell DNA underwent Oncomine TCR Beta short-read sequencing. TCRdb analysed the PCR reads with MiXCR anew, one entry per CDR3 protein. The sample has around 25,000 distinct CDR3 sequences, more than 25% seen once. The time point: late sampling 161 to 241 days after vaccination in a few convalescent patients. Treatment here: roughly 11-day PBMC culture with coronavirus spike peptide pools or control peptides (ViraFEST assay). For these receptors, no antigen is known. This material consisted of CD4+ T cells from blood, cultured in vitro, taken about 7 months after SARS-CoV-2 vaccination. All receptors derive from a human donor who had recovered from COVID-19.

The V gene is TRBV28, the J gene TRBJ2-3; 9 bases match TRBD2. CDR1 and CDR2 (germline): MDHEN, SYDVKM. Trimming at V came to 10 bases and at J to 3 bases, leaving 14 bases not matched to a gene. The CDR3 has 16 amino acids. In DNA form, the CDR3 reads TGTGCCACCCTGATCGGCGGGAGGGGGTTAACAGATACGCAGTATTTT. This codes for CATLIGGRGLTDTQYF.

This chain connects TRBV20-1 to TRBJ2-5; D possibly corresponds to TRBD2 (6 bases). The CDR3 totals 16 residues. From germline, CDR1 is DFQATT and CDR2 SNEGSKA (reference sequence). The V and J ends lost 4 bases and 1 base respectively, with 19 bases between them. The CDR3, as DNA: TGCAGTGCTATTCCCGGGACTGCCGTACTCCAAGAGACCCAGTACTTC. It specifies CSAIPGTAVLQETQYF.

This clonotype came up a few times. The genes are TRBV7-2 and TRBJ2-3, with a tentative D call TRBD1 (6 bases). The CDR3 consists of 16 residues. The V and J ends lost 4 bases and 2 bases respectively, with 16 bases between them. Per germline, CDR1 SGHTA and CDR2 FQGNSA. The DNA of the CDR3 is TGTGCCAGCAGCTCATCCTCGGGACAACTCACAGATACGCAGTATTTT. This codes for CASSSSSGQLTDTQYF. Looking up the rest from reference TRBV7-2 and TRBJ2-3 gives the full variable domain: GAGVSQSPSNKVTEKGKDVELRCDPISGHTALYWYRQSLGQGLEFLIYFQGNSAPDKSGLPSDRFSAERTGGSVSTLTIQRTQQEDSAVYLCASSSSSGQLTDTQYFGPGTRLTVL.

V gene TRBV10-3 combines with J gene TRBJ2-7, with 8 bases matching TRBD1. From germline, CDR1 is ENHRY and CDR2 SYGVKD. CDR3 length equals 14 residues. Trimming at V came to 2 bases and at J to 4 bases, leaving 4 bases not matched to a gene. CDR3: CAISEGQGGYEQYF. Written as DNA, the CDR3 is TGTGCCATCAGTGAGGGACAGGGCGGGTACGAGCAGTACTTC.

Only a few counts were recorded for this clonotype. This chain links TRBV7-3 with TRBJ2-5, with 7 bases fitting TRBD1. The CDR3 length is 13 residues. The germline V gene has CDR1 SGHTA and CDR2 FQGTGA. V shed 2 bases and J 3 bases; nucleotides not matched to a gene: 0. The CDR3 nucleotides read TGTGCCAGCAGCTTACAGGGGGAAGAGACCCAGTACTTC. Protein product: CASSLQGEETQYF.